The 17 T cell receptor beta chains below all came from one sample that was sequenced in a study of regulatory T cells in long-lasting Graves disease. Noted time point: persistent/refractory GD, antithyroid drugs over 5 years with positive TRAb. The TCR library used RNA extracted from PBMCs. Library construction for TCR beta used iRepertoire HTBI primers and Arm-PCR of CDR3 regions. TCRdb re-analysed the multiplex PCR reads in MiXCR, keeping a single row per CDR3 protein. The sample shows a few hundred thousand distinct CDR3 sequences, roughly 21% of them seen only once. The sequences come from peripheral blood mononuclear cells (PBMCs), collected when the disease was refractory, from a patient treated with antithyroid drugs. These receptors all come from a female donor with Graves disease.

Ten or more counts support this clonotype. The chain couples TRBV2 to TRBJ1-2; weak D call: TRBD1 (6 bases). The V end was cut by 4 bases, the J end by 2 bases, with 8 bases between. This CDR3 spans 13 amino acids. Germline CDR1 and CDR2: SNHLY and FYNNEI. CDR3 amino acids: CASSVDRNYGYTF. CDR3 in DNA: TGTGCCAGCAGTGTTGACAGGAACTATGGCTACACCTTC.

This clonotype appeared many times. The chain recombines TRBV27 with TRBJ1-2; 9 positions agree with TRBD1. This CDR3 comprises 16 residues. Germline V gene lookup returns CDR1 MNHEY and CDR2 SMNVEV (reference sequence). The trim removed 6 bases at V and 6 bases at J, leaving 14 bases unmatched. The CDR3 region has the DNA TGTGCCAGCAGAAAGCCCGGGACAGGGAAATTCCATGGCTACACCTTC. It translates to CASRKPGTGKFHGYTF.

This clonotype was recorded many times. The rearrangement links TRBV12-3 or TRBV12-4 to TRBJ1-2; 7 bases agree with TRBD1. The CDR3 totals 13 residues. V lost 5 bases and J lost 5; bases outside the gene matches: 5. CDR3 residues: CASSTDRTYGYTF. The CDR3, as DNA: TGTGCCAGCAGTACGGACAGGACATATGGCTACACCTTC.

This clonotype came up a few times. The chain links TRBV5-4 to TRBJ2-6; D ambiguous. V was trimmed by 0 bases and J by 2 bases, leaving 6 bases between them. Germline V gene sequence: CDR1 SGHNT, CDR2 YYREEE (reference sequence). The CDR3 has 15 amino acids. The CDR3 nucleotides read TGTGCCAGCAGCTTGGATCCCGCTGGGGCCAACGTCCTGACTTTC. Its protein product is CASSLDPAGANVLTF.

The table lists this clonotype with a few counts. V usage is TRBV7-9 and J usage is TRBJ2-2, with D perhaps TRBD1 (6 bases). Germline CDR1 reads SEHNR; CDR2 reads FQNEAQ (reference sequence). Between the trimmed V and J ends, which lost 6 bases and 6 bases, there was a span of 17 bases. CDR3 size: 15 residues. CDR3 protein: CASRLERGIAGELFF. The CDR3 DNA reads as TGTGCCAGCAGGCTAGAGAGGGGGATTGCCGGGGAGCTGTTTTTT.

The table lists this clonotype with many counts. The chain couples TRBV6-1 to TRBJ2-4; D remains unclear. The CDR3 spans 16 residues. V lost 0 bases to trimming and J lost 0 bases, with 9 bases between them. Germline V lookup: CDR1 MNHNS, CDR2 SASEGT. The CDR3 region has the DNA TGTGCCAGCAGTGAAGCAGGGCAGTTAGCCAAAAACATTCAGTACTTC. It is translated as CASSEAGQLAKNIQYF.

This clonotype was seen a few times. The CDR3 DNA is TGCGCCAGCAGCCAGACAGGTGGGATTGGCTACACCTTC. Translating gives CASSQTGGIGYTF. This chain connects TRBV4-1 to TRBJ1-2; D is perhaps TRBD1 (6 bases). This CDR3 is 13 amino acids long. V lost 3 bases, J lost 7 bases, and 12 bases lay in between. Germline assignment: CDR1 MGHRA and CDR2 YSYEKL.

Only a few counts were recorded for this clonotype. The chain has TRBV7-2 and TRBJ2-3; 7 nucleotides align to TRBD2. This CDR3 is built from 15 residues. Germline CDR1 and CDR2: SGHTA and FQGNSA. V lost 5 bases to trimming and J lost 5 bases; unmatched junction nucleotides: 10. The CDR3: CASSPLGGAGDTQYF. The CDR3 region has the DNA TGTGCCAGCAGCCCACTGGGAGGGGCGGGAGATACGCAGTATTTT. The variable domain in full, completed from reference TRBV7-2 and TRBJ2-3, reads GAGVSQSPSNKVTEKGKDVELRCDPISGHTALYWYRQSLGQGLEFLIYFQGNSAPDKSGLPSDRFSAERTGGSVSTLTIQRTQQEDSAVYLCASSPLGGAGDTQYFGPGTRLTVL.

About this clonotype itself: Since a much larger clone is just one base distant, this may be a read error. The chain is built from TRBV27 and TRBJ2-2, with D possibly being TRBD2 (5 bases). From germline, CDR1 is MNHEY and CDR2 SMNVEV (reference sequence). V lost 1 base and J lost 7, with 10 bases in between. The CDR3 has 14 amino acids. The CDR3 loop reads CASSLYGVVGELFF. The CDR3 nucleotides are TGTGCCAGCAGTTTATACGGGGTGGTCGGGGAGCTGTTTTTT.

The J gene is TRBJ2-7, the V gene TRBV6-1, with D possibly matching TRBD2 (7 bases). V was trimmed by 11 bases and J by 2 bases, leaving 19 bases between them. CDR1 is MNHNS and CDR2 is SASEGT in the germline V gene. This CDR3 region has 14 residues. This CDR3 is CASGGLAETYEQYF. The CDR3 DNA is TGTGCCTCCGGGGGCCTAGCGGAGACCTACGAGCAGTACTTC.

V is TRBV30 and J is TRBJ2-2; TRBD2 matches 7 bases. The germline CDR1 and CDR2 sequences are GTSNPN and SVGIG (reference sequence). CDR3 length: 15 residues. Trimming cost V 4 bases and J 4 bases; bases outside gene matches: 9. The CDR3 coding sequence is TGTGCCTGGACCCTGGGGGGGTCGACCACCGGGGAGCTGTTTTTT. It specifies CAWTLGGSTTGELFF.

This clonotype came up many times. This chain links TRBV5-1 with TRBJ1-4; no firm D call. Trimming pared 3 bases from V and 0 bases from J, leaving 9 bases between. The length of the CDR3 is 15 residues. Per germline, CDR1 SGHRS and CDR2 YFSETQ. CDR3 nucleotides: TGCGCCAGCAGCTCTAACCCTGCAACTAATGAAAAACTGTTTTTT. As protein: CASSSNPATNEKLFF. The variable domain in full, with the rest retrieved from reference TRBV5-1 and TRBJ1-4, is KAGVTQTPRYLIKTRGQQVTLSCSPISGHRSVSWYQQTPGQGLQFLFEYFSETQRNKGNFPGRFSGRQFSNSRSEMNVSTLELGDSALYLCASSSNPATNEKLFFGSGTQLSVL.

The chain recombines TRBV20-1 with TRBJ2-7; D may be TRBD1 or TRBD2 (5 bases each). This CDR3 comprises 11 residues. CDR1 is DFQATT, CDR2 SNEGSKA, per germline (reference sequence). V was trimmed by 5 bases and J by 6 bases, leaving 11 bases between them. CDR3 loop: CSAGTSAEQYF. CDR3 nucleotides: TGCAGTGCTGGGACGTCTGCCGAGCAGTACTTC.

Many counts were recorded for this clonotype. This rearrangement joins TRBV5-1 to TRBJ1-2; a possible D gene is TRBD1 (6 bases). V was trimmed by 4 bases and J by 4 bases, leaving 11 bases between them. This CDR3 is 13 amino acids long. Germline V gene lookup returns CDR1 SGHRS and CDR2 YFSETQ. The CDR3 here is CASSLRTAYGYTF. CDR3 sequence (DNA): TGCGCCAGCAGCCTAAGGACAGCCTATGGCTACACCTTC.

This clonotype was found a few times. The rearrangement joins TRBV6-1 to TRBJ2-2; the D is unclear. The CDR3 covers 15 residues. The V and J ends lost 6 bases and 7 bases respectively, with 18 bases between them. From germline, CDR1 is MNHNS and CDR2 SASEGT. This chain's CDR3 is CASSNPPGLGGELFF. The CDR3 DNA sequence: TGTGCCAGCAGCAATCCGCCGGGCCTGGGCGGGGAGCTGTTTTTT.

The CDR3 protein is CASGGRETQYF. The CDR3 region has the DNA TGTGCCAGTGGGGGACGAGAGACCCAGTACTTC. The chain uses TRBV19 and TRBJ2-5; D may correspond to TRBD1 or TRBD2 (5 bases each). The germline CDR1 and CDR2 sequences are LNHDA and SQIVND (reference sequence). Trimming shortened V by 8 bases and J by 4 bases, and 8 bases separated the two germline ends. The CDR3 runs 11 residues.

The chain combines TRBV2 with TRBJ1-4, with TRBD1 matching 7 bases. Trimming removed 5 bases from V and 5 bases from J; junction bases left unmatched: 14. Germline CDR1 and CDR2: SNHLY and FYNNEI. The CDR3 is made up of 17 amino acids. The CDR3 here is CASSKRVAGQPNEKLFF. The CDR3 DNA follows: TGTGCCAGCAGTAAAAGGGTGGCGGGACAGCCCAATGAAAAACTGTTTTTT.